Below are 4 T cell receptor beta chains sequenced from a single sample in a study of cytotoxic CD8 clonotypes in ibrutinib-treated CLL. Sequenced by immunoSEQ multiplex PCR; TCRdb stores in-frame clones only, minus some. Here the sample spans about 200,000 clones, approximately 79% being singletons. The sequenced sample was PBMCs, obtained after 12 months of ibrutinib treatment. The receptors stem from a human donor with chronic lymphocytic leukemia.

This clone is a singleton in its sample. V and J are TRBV5-1 and TRBJ2-3; no clear D. This CDR3 is 17 amino acids long. The V end lost 7 bases, the J end lost 0 bases, and 21 bases lay between the germline ends. Germline assignment: CDR1 SGHRS and CDR2 YFSETQ. The CDR3, as DNA: TGCGCCAGCGCCCCTACCAGAGGCTTCCCCAGCACAGATACGCAGTATTTT. Translated, it gives CASAPTRGFPSTDTQYF.

The rearrangement joins TRBV5-1 to TRBJ2-5, with 10 positions matching TRBD2. The V and J ends lost 4 bases and 5 bases, in that order; junction bases with no gene match: 17. This CDR3 region has 18 residues. Germline V gene lookup returns CDR1 SGHRS and CDR2 YFSETQ. CDR3: CASSPGGLAATAKETQYF. The CDR3 DNA sequence: TGCGCCAGCAGCCCTGGAGGACTAGCGGCCACGGCAAAGGAGACCCAGTACTTC.

V and J are TRBV5-1 and TRBJ1-5, with 10 bases matching TRBD1. The V gene end was trimmed by 2 bases and the J gene end by 5 bases; junction bases not matched to a gene: 4. The CDR3 loop spans 15 amino acids. Looked up from germline, CDR1 is SGHRS and CDR2 is YFSETQ. CDR3 DNA sequence: TGCGCCAGCAGCTTTGGGACAGGGGATTATCAGCCCCAGCATTTT. Translation: CASSFGTGDYQPQHF.

The V and J genes are TRBV5-6 and TRBJ2-3, with D uncertain. In germline, CDR1 is SGHDT, CDR2 YYEEEE. The CDR3 extends over 14 amino acids. With 0 bases removed from V and 3 bases from J, the gap between germline ends came to 8 bases. The CDR3 region is CASSLAGLTDTQYF. CDR3 nucleotide sequence: TGTGCCAGCAGCTTGGCCGGTCTTACAGATACGCAGTATTTT.